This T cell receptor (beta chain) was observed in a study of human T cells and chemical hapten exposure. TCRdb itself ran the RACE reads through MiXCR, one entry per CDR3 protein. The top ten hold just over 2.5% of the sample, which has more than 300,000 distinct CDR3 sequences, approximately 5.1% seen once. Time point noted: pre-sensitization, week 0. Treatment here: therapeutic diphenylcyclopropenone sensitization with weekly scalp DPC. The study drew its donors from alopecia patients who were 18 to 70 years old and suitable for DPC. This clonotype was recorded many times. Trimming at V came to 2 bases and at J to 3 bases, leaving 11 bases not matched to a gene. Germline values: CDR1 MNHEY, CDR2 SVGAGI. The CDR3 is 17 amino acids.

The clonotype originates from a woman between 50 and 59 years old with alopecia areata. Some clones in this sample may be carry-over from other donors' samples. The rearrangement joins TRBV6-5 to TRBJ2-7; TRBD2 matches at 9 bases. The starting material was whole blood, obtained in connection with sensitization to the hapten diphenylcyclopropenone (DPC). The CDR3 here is CASSYISPGSGSYEQYF. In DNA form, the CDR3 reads TGTGCCAGCAGTTACATATCGCCCGGTAGCGGGAGCTACGAGCAGTACTTC.